Each of the 22 T cell receptor beta chains below was sequenced from the same sample in a study of T cell responses to AZD1222 COVID-19 vaccine. Sequenced by immunoSEQ multiplex PCR; TCRdb stores in-frame clones only, minus some. The sample lists fewer than 120,000 clones; nearly 90% were seen once. This specimen was peripheral blood, taken on day 0 of AZD1222 vaccination. The receptors come from an adult in good health.

DNA for the CDR3: TGTGCCAGCAGCTTAAATTCTCCGAACACTGAAGCTTTCTTT. Translated: CASSLNSPNTEAFF. The chain carries TRBV11-2 and TRBJ1-1, with no clear D. The CDR3 is 14 residues long. Trimming cost V 2 bases and J 1 base, with 8 bases left between them. The V gene's germline CDR1 is SGHAT and CDR2 FQNNGV.

Concerning this clone itself: At the DNA level, this CDR3 is encoded by other sequences in the same sample as well. In DNA, the CDR3 is TGTGCCAGCAGTTCCAATACTGAAGCTTTCTTT. Its protein product is CASSSNTEAFF. The V call is TRBV28, the J call TRBJ1-1; D gene ambiguous. Trimming pared 4 bases from V and 5 bases from J, leaving 5 bases between. Germline V gene sequence: CDR1 MDHEN, CDR2 SYDVKM. The CDR3 has 11 residues.

The rearrangement uses TRBV4-3 and TRBJ2-1; 10 positions match TRBD1. The CDR3 is made up of 15 amino acids. Germline V gene data show CDR1 as LGHNA and CDR2 as YSLEER. The ends lost 1 base at V and 3 bases at J; junction bases unmatched: 0. CDR3 sequence: CASSQGTGGYNEQFF. The DNA for the CDR3 is TGCGCCAGCAGCCAAGGGACAGGGGGCTACAATGAGCAGTTCTTC.

The gene calls are TRBV7-2 and TRBJ2-4; tentatively, D is TRBD2 (6 bases). Trimming left V 1 base short and J 3 bases short, with 10 bases between. Per the germline V gene, CDR1 is SGHTA and CDR2 is FQGNSA. This CDR3 is 15 amino acids long. The CDR3 sequence: CASSLVVGGKNIQYF. CDR3 DNA: TGTGCCAGCAGCTTAGTGGTGGGGGGCAAAAACATTCAGTACTTC.

V usage is TRBV5-4 and J usage is TRBJ2-2, with 11 bases identical to TRBD2. This CDR3 spans 18 amino acids. Germline assignment: CDR1 SGHNT and CDR2 YYREEE (reference sequence). Trimming at V came to 2 bases and at J to 3 bases, leaving 9 bases not matched to a gene. In DNA form, the CDR3 reads TGTGCCAGCAGCTTTTCTGGACCTAGCGGGGGGTACACCGGGGAGCTGTTTTTT. Its protein is CASSFSGPSGGYTGELFF.

The gene calls are TRBV28 and TRBJ1-6; D ambiguous. Per the germline V gene, CDR1 is MDHEN and CDR2 is SYDVKM. CDR3 length: 16 residues. The V and J ends lost 3 bases and 9 bases respectively, with 18 bases between them. CDR3 sequence: CASSFIAAPKGSPLHF. The CDR3 bases are TGTGCCAGCAGTTTTATAGCGGCGCCGAAAGGTTCACCCCTCCACTTT.

V and J are TRBV28 and TRBJ1-1; TRBD1 agrees at 7 bases. After removal of 10 bases from V and 1 base from J, the junction contained 12 bases not matched to a gene. Germline values: CDR1 MDHEN, CDR2 SYDVKM. The CDR3 loop spans 15 amino acids. This CDR3 is CATIGSRGQNTEAFF. CDR3 in DNA: TGTGCCACCATCGGTTCGAGGGGGCAGAACACTGAAGCTTTCTTT.

On this clone itself: Mismatch with germline at one junction end may stem from a read error. Other DNA sequences in this sample translate to the same CDR3. The J gene is TRBJ1-1, the V gene TRBV11-1; D gene ambiguous. CDR3 length: 12 residues. From germline, CDR1 is SGHAT and CDR2 FQDESV (reference sequence). This chain's CDR3 is CASSPSDTEAFF. The CDR3 nucleotides are TGTGCCAGCAGCCCAAGTGACACTGAAGCTTTTTTT.

This clone was counted only a few times. This sequence joins TRBV29-1 and TRBJ1-3, with D unclear. Between the trimmed V and J ends, which lost 6 bases and 1 base, there was a span of 7 bases. CDR1 SQVTM and CDR2 ANQGSEA come from the germline V gene. This CDR3 has 12 residues. CDR3 DNA sequence: TGCAGCGTCGGGAATTCTGGAAACACCATATATTTT. Translation gives CSVGNSGNTIYF. Supplemented by reference TRBV29-1 and TRBJ1-3, the full variable domain reads SAVISQKPSRDICQRGTSLTIQCQVDSQVTMMFWYRQQPGQSLTLIATANQGSEATYESGFVIDKFPISRPNLTFSTLTVSNMSPEDSSIYLCSVGNSGNTIYFGEGSWLTVV.

The genes are TRBV5-5 and TRBJ1-3; D is uncertain. This CDR3 is 14 amino acids long. Trimming pared 0 bases from V and 1 base from J, leaving 5 bases between. Germline loops: CDR1 SGHKS, CDR2 YYEKEE (reference sequence). The CDR3 loop is CASSLEVSGNTIYF. The CDR3 DNA follows: TGTGCCAGCAGCTTGGAGGTTTCTGGAAACACCATATATTTT.

The chain is built from TRBV25-1 and TRBJ2-1; D possibly corresponds to TRBD1 (6 bases). The V gene's germline CDR1 is MGHDK and CDR2 SYGVNS. The CDR3 totals 14 residues. V lost 6 bases and J 5 bases, leaving 14 bases between the germline ends. Written as DNA, the CDR3 is TGTGCCAGCAGCAAACAGGGTACCGACAATGAGCAGTTCTTC. Its translation is CASSKQGTDNEQFF.

This clone was seen a handful of times. The chain uses TRBV19 and TRBJ1-2, with 7 bases lining up with TRBD1. V trimming: 7 bases; J trimming: 4 bases; junction bases outside the gene matches: 9. This CDR3 contains 14 residues. Per the germline V gene, CDR1 is LNHDA and CDR2 is SQIVND (reference sequence). CDR3 bases: TGTGCCAGTACCCCCGACAGGGCTACCTATGGCTACACCTTC. This encodes CASTPDRATYGYTF.

This clone was seen a single time. This sequence joins TRBV7-3 and TRBJ2-3, with D uncertain. The length of the CDR3 is 12 residues. V lost 4 bases and J lost 10, with 12 bases in between. Germline CDR1 reads SGHTA; CDR2 reads FQGTGA. DNA for the CDR3: TGTGCCAGCAGCTCCAGCCTAGAGGCGCAGTATTTT. Protein sequence: CASSSSLEAQYF.

The chain's CDR3 is CASSYRDYSGYTF. The DNA of the CDR3 is TGTGCCAGCAGCTACAGGGACTACTCTGGCTACACCTTC. This chain uses TRBV7-3 with TRBJ1-2, with D perhaps TRBD1 (6 bases). The CDR3 is 13 amino acids. V lost 4 bases, J lost 7 bases, and 13 bases lay in between. Germline CDR1 is SGHTA and CDR2 is FQGTGA.

CDR3 residues: CASSPGLAGGDEQFF. CDR3 DNA sequence: TGTGCCAGCAGCCCGGGACTAGCCGGAGGGGATGAGCAGTTCTTC. This sequence joins TRBV5-8 and TRBJ2-1; 9 bases are a match to TRBD2. CDR3 length equals 15 residues. Germline V gene lookup returns CDR1 SGHTS and CDR2 YDEGEE. The ends lost 4 bases at V and 8 bases at J; junction bases unmatched: 10.

The chain carries TRBV2 and TRBJ2-1; 9 bases line up with TRBD2. The CDR3 runs 15 residues. The trim removed 7 bases at V and 9 bases at J, leaving 13 bases unmatched. Looked up from germline, CDR1 is SNHLY and CDR2 is FYNNEI. In nucleotides, the CDR3 is TGTGCCAGCATAAATAGCGGGAGAAGAGCGACTGAGCAGTTCTTC. Amino acids: CASINSGRRATEQFF.

The J gene is TRBJ2-3, the V gene TRBV18, with D possibly matching TRBD2 (5 bases). This CDR3 is built from 15 residues. With 6 bases removed from V and 4 bases from J, the gap between germline ends came to 17 bases. Germline CDR1 and CDR2: KGHSH and LQKENI. The CDR3 reads CASSRNEGTSDTQYF. Here the CDR3 DNA reads TGTGCCAGCTCGCGTAACGAGGGAACCTCAGATACGCAGTATTTT.

The chain employs TRBV28 and TRBJ1-6; no clear D gene. Germline CDR1 and CDR2: MDHEN and SYDVKM. CDR3 length: 12 residues. The V and J ends lost 7 bases and 9 bases respectively, with 10 bases between them. The CDR3 bases are TGTGCCAGCACCTCCCGGCCTTCACCCCTCCACTTT. It encodes CASTSRPSPLHF.

The rearrangement links TRBV4-3 to TRBJ1-2; D is unclear. Trimming shortened V by 1 base and J by 7 bases, and 16 bases separated the two germline ends. CDR1 and CDR2 from the germline V gene are LGHNA and YSLEER. The CDR3 loop spans 15 amino acids. In DNA, the CDR3 is TGCGCCAGCAGCCAAGTGGCGGGTCCTGCAACTGGCTACACCTTC. Residues: CASSQVAGPATGYTF.

This chain joins TRBV25-1 and TRBJ2-1; D not resolved. Trimming cost V 6 bases and J 4 bases, with 13 bases left between them. This CDR3 comprises 14 residues. The germline V gene has CDR1 MGHDK and CDR2 SYGVNS. CDR3 amino acids: CASRGLSPYNEQFF. DNA for the CDR3: TGTGCCAGCAGGGGTTTATCCCCTTACAATGAGCAGTTCTTC.

V usage is TRBV19 and J usage is TRBJ1-4; tentative D call: TRBD1 (6 bases). Per the germline V gene, CDR1 is LNHDA and CDR2 is SQIVND (reference sequence). Trimming stripped 5 bases from V and 7 bases from J, with 17 bases between. CDR3 length equals 15 residues. The CDR3 reads CASSSRDIVGEKLFF. The DNA for the CDR3 is TGTGCCAGTAGTTCTAGGGACATCGTAGGTGAAAAACTGTTTTTT.

This chain links TRBV5-1 with TRBJ2-5, with D possibly matching TRBD1 (6 bases). CDR1 and CDR2 (germline): SGHRS, YFSETQ. The CDR3 totals 14 residues. V was pared by 3 bases and J by 2 bases, with 11 bases between. Here the CDR3 reads CASSWGLIQETQYF. CDR3 nucleotides: TGCGCCAGCAGCTGGGGGCTAATTCAAGAGACCCAGTACTTC.